The sequence of this T cell receptor (beta chain) was determined in a study of blood T cell repertoires in COVID-19. Study-wide context: T cells, B-cell-depleted T cells, or PBMCs provided the cDNA or gDNA that served as material.

Sequenced by immunoSEQ multiplex PCR; TCRdb stores in-frame clones only, minus some. The data contain a few hundred thousand clones, 84% of them singletons. The germline V and J ends were trimmed by 5 bases and 4 bases, with 9 bases remaining between them. The CDR3 contains 11 residues. Germline V gene sequence: CDR1 DFQATT, CDR2 SNEGSKA (reference sequence). The TCR was taken from a woman in her thirties or forties who had recovered from COVID-19. This chain joins TRBV20-1 and TRBJ2-7; no reliable D call. Sequencing used peripheral blood. The CDR3, as DNA: TGCAGTGCTGCAGGCACGTACGAGCAGTACTTC. Its protein product is CSAAGTYEQYF.